Reported below is one TCR beta chain. Its antigen remains unidentified. Sequencing was performed with immunoSEQ multiplex PCR; in TCRdb, only in-frame clones are kept and a portion is missing. The sample yields 25,000 to 30,000 clones, approximately 90% seen once. The data derive from a study of monozygotic twins with cystic fibrosis. The CDR3 length is 16 residues. Germline loops: CDR1 MGHDK, CDR2 SYGVNS. Trimming left V 4 bases short and J 2 bases short, with 15 bases between. Study-wide results and caveats: Monozygotic CF twin pairs shared significantly more nucleotide-identical clonotypes than unrelated CF individuals did. Median Simpson clonality of approximately 0.0091 suggested naive T cells predominated.

Sequencing was done on a sample of blood. The rearrangement links TRBV25-1 to TRBJ2-1, with a weak D call TRBD2 (6 bases). The source of this sequence is a girl aged 2 to 9 with cystic fibrosis. CDR3: CASSASWRGAYNEQFF. CDR3 nucleotides: TGTGCCAGCAGTGCGTCATGGCGGGGAGCCTACAATGAGCAGTTCTTC.